This T cell receptor beta chain was sequenced for a study of T cell responses to AZD1222 COVID-19 vaccine. The study, taken as a whole, reports: White British people made up most donors, females outnumbered males, and clonal diversity was possibly underestimated. Spike was spanned by vaccine-associated CD4 TCRs, with dominance at 160-218 and 743-854. Only 5 to 7 AZD1222 recipients tested seropositive at baseline.

To note about this clone: Its specificity is not known.

V was cut by 2 bases and J by 6 bases, with 11 bases left in between. Germline values: CDR1 GTSNPN, CDR2 SVGIG (reference sequence). The CDR3 runs 13 residues. TCRdb keeps only in-frame clones here, not all; method: immunoSEQ multiplex PCR. This sample has about 130,000 clones, with just over 85% found just once. The sequences come from peripheral blood, collected on day 0 of AZD1222 vaccination. This clonotype was obtained from an adult in good health. The chain recombines TRBV30 with TRBJ1-5; tentative D call: TRBD1 (6 bases). The CDR3 DNA reads as TGTGCCTGGAGTCCACAGGGAGGTCAGCCCCAGCATTTT. Its protein product is CAWSPQGGQPQHF.